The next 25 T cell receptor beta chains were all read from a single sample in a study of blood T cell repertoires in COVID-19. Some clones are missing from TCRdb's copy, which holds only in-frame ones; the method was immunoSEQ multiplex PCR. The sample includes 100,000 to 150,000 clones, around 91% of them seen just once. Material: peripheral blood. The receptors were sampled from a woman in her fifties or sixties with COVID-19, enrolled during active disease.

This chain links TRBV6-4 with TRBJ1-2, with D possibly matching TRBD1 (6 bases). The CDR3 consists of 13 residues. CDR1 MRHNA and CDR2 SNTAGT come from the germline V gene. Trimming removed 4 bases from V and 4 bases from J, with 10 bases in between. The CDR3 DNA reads TGTGCCAGCAGTGGAGAACAGGGCTATGGCTACACCTTC. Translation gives CASSGEQGYGYTF.

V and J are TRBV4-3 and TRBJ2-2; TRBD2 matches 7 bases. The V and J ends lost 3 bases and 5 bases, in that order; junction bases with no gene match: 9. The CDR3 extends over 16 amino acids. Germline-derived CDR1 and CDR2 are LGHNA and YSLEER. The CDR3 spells CASSQDYGRWTGELFF. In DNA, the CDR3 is TGCGCCAGCAGCCAGGACTACGGGAGGTGGACCGGGGAGCTGTTTTTT.

CDR3 loop: CASSVSRGQETQYF. In nucleotides, the CDR3 is TGTGCCAGCAGCGTAAGCAGGGGCCAAGAGACCCAGTACTTC. V gene TRBV9 combines with J gene TRBJ2-5, with D possibly being TRBD1 (6 bases). V lost 1 base and J lost 1, with 8 bases in between. The CDR3 totals 14 residues. Germline V gene sequence: CDR1 SGDLS, CDR2 YYNGEE.

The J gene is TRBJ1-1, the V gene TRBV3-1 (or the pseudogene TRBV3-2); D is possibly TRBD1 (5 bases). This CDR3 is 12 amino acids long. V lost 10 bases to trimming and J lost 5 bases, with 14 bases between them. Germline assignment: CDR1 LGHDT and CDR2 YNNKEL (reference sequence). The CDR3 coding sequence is TGTGCCACCGGGGGGTTTGGGACTGAAGCTTTCTTT. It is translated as CATGGFGTEAFF.

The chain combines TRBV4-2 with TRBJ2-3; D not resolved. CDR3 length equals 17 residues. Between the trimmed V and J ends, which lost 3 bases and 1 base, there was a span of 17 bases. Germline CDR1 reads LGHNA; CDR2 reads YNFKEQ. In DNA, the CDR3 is TGTGCCAGCAGCCAGCGGCGGCCCCTTGGAGGCACAGATACGCAGTATTTT. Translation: CASSQRRPLGGTDTQYF.

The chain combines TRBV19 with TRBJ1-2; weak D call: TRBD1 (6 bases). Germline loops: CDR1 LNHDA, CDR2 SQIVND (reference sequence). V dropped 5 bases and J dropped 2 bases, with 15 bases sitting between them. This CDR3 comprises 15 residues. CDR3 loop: CASSVTGTGNYGYTF. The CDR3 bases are TGTGCCAGTAGTGTCACAGGGACGGGAAACTATGGCTACACCTTC.

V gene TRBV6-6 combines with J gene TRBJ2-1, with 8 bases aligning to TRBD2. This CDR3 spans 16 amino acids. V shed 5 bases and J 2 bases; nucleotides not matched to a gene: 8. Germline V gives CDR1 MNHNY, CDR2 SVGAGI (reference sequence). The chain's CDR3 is CASSRASGGAYNEQFF. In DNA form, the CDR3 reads TGTGCCAGCAGTCGAGCGAGCGGGGGTGCCTACAATGAGCAGTTCTTC.

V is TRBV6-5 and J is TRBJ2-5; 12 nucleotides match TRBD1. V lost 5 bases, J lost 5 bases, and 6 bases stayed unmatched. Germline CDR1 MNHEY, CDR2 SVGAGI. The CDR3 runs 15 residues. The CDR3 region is CASSPGQGAGETQYF. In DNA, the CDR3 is TGTGCCAGCAGTCCGGGACAGGGGGCAGGGGAGACCCAGTACTTC.

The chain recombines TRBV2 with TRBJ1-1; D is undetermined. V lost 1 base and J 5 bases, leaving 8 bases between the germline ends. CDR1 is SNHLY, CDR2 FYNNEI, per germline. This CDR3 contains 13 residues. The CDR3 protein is CASSEVISTEAFF. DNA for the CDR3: TGTGCCAGCAGTGAAGTAATCAGTACTGAAGCTTTCTTT.

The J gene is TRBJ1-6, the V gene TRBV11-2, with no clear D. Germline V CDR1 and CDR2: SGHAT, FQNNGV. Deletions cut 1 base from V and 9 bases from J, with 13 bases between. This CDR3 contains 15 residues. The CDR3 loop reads CASSLGGVNSSPLHF. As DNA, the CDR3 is TGTGCCAGCAGCTTAGGCGGGGTAAACAGTTCACCCCTCCACTTT.

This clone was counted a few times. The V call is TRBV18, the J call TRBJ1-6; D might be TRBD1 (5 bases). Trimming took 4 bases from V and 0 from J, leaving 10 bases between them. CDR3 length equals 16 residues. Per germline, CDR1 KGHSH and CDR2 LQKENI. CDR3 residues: CASSRGASSYNSPLHF. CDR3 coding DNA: TGTGCCAGCTCACGCGGGGCGAGCTCCTATAATTCACCCCTCCACTTT.

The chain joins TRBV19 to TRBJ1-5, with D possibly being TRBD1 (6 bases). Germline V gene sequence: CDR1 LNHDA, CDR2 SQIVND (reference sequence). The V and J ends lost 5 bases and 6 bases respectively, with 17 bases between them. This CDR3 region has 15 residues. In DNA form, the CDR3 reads TGTGCCAGTAGTGTATATTCAGGGGACGGTCAGCCCCAGCATTTT. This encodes CASSVYSGDGQPQHF.

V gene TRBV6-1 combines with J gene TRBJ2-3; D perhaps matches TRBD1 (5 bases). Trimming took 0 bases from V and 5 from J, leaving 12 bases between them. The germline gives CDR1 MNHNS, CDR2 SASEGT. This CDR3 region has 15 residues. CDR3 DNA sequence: TGTGCCAGCAGTGAAGCGGGGCCCCCTAGAGATACGCAGTATTTT. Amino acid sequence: CASSEAGPPRDTQYF.

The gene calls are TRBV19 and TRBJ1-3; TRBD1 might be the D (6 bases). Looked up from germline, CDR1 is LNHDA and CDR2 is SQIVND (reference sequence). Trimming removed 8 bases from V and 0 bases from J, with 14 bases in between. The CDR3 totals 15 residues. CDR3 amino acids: CASGRQESSGNTIYF. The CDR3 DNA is TGTGCCAGTGGAAGACAGGAGAGCTCTGGAAACACCATATATTTT.

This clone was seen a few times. The CDR3 loop reads CATSGGGELFF. Written as DNA, the CDR3 is TGTGCCACCAGTGGAGGAGGGGAGCTGTTTTTT. This chain connects TRBV24-1 to TRBJ2-2, with D unclear. V was pared by 5 bases and J by 8 bases, with 5 bases between. The V gene's germline CDR1 is KGHDR and CDR2 SFDVKD. The CDR3 is made up of 11 amino acids.

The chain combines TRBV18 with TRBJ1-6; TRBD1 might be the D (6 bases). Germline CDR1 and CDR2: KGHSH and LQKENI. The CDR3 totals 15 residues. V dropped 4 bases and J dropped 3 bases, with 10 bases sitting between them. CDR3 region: CASSLSGDYNSPLHF. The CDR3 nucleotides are TGTGCCAGCTCACTTTCAGGGGACTATAATTCACCCCTCCACTTT. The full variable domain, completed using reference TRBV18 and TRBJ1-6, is NAGVMQNPRHLVRRRGQEARLRCSPMKGHSHVYWYRQLPEEGLKFMVYLQKENIIDESGMPKERFSAEFPKEGPSILRIQQVVRGDSAAYFCASSLSGDYNSPLHFGNGTRLTVT.

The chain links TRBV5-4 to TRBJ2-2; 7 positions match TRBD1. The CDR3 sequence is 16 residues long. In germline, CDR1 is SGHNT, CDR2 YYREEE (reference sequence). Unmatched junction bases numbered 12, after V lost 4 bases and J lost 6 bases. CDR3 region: CASSPGGSAGSGELFF. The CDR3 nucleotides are TGTGCCAGCAGCCCAGGGGGATCGGCAGGGTCCGGGGAGCTGTTTTTT.

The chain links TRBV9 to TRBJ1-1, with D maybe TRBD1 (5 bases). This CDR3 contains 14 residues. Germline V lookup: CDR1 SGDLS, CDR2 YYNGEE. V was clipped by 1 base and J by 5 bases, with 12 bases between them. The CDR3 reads CASSVFSQGTEAFF. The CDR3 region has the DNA TGTGCCAGCAGCGTATTTTCCCAGGGAACTGAAGCTTTCTTT.

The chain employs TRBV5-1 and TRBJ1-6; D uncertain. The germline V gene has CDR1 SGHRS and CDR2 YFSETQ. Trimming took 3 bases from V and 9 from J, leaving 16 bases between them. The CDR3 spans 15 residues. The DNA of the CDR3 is TGCGCCAGCAGCTCCGTCGTCTCGGGAACTTCACCCCTCCACTTT. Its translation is CASSSVVSGTSPLHF.

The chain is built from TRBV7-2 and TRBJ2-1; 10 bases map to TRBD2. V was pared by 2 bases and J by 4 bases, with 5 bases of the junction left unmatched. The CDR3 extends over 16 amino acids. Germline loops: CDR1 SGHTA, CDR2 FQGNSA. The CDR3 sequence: CASSLSSGGQYNEQFF. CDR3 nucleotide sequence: TGTGCCAGCAGCTTAAGTAGCGGGGGGCAATACAATGAGCAGTTCTTC.

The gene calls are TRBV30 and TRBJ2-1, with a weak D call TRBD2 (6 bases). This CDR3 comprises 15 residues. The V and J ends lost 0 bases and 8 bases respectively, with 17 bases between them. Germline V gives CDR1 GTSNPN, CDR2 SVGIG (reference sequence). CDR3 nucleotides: TGTGCCTGGAGTGTACTGATAGCGGTGGGCGATGAGCAGTTCTTC. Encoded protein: CAWSVLIAVGDEQFF.

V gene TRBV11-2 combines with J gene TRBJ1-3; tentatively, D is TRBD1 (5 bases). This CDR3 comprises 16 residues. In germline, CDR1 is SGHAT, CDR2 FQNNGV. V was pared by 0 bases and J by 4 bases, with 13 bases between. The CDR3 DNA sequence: TGTGCCAGCAGCTTAGAACGCCAGGGTGGAGGAAACACCATATATTTT. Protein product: CASSLERQGGGNTIYF.

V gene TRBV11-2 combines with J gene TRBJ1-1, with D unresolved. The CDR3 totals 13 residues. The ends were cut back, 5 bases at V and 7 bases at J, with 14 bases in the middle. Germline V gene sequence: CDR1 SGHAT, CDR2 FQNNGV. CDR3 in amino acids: CASSTGSRNEAFF. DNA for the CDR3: TGTGCCAGCAGCACCGGGAGCAGGAATGAAGCTTTCTTT.

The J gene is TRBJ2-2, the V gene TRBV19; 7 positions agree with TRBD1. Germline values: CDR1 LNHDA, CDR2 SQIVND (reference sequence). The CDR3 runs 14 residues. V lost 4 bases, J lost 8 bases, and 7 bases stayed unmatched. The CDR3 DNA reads TGTGCCAGTAGTACCACAGGGGTATCAGGGGAGCTGTTTTTT. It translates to CASSTTGVSGELFF.

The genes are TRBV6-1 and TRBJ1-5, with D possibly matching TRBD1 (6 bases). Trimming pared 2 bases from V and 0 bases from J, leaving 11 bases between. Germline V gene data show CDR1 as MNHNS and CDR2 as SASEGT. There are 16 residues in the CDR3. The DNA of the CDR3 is TGTGCCAGCAGTGAACGGGGGGACATTAGCAATCAGCCCCAGCATTTT. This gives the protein CASSERGDISNQPQHF.